This T cell receptor (beta chain) was documented in a study of shared clonotypes between healthy human individuals. Study as a whole: Each donor's CD8 memory used one plate, CD8 naive two, each CD4 subset three.

Assay used: immunoSEQ multiplex PCR; TCRdb lists only in-frame clones, some missing. The data contain about 2 million clones, around 96% of them singletons. Germline V gene lookup returns CDR1 SEHNR and CDR2 FQNEAQ (reference sequence). This CDR3 spans 15 amino acids. Trimming removed 0 bases at V and 3 bases at J, with 10 bases between. As regards this clone: Antigen specificity is unknown.

In the naive CD8 group, cells lacked CD45RO and were positively selected for CCR7, so terminally differentiated effector memory CD45RA+ cells were left out. Whole-study results and caveats: Sharing across four donors was highest in naive CD4 (around 5%) and lowest in memory CD8 (roughly 0.4%). Generation probability values for non-shared clonotypes were lower than those for clonotypes shared by all four donors. The study generally estimated greater richness for naive than memory subsets.

This chain connects TRBV7-9 to TRBJ2-3; D gene uncertain. The clonotype originates from a man between 18 and 29 years old in good health. The specimen sequenced was naive CD8+ T cells sorted from blood. The CDR3 nucleotides are TGTGCCAGCAGCTTAGCGTTGATGCAAACAGATACGCAGTATTTT. Encoded protein: CASSLALMQTDTQYF.